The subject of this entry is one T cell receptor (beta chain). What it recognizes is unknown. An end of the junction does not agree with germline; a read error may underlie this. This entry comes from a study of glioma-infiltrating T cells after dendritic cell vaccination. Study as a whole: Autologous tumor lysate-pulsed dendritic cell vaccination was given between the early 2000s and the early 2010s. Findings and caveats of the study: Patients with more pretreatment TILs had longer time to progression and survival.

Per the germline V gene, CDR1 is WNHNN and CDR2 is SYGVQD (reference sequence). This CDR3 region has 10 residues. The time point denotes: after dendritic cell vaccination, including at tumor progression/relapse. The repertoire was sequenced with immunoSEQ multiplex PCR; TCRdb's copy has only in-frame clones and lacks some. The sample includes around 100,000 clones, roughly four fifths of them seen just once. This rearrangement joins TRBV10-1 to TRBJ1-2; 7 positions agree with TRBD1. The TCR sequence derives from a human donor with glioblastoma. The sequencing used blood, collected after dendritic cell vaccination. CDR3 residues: CASNNRDSDF. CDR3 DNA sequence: TGCGCCAGCAACAACCGGGACAGCGACTTC.